What follows are 6 T cell receptor beta chains derived from one specimen sequenced in a study of blood T cell repertoires in COVID-19. Sequenced by immunoSEQ multiplex PCR; TCRdb stores in-frame clones only, minus some. This table has over 95,000 clones, about four fifths appearing once. The specimen was peripheral blood. These receptors came from a human donor in a cohort sampled during active COVID-19.

The gene calls are TRBV5-4 and TRBJ2-5, with no clear D. Trimming removed 0 bases from V and 2 bases from J, with 14 bases in between. Germline V gene sequence: CDR1 SGHNT, CDR2 YYREEE (reference sequence). This CDR3 region has 16 residues. The CDR3 bases are TGTGCCAGCAGCTTGGCCGCAGAAGTTCATCAAGAGACCCAGTACTTC. Protein product: CASSLAAEVHQETQYF.

This clone showed up just once. The rearrangement joins TRBV4-3 to TRBJ2-3; D not resolved. V was trimmed by 0 bases and J by 0 bases, leaving 7 bases between them. Germline-derived CDR1 and CDR2 are LGHNA and YSLEER. The CDR3 runs 15 residues. Here the CDR3 reads CASSQEAASTDTQYF. Here the CDR3 DNA reads TGCGCCAGCAGCCAAGAAGCCGCTAGCACAGATACGCAGTATTTT.

The chain links TRBV28 to TRBJ1-4; no clear D gene. Looked up from germline, CDR1 is MDHEN and CDR2 is SYDVKM. This CDR3 spans 14 amino acids. V was shortened by 8 bases and J by 5 bases, with 15 bases between the two germline ends. The CDR3 bases are TGTGCCAGCGGCCCGGCGGGCTCCAATGAAAAACTGTTTTTT. Residues: CASGPAGSNEKLFF.

The chain combines TRBV6-1 with TRBJ2-7; 12 bases align to TRBD2. The CDR3 is 15 amino acids. Germline CDR1 is MNHNS and CDR2 is SASEGT. The trim removed 3 bases at V and 3 bases at J, leaving 3 bases unmatched. DNA for the CDR3: TGTGCCAGCAGTGAGGGACTAGCGGGCGTCTACGAGCAGTACTTC. Residues: CASSEGLAGVYEQYF.

The J gene is TRBJ2-1, the V gene TRBV5-8; 10 nucleotides match TRBD1. Losses at the gene ends were 2 bases for V and 7 bases for J; bases not matched to a gene: 6. Germline CDR1 is SGHTS and CDR2 is YDEGEE. The CDR3 contains 15 residues. CDR3: CASSFGDRGGNEQFF. In nucleotides, the CDR3 is TGTGCCAGCAGCTTCGGGGACAGGGGTGGAAATGAGCAGTTCTTC. Drawing the rest from reference TRBV5-8 and TRBJ2-1, the complete variable domain is EAGVTQSPTHLIKTRGQQATLRCSPISGHTSVYWYQQALGLGLQFLLWYDEGEERNRGNFPPRFSGRQFPNYSSELNVNALELEDSALYLCASSFGDRGGNEQFFGPGTRLTVL.

The chain employs TRBV5-1 and TRBJ2-1; 9 bases are shared with TRBD2. CDR1 and CDR2 from the germline V gene are SGHRS and YFSETQ. The CDR3 extends over 15 amino acids. V was clipped by 0 bases and J by 7 bases; unmatched bases: 5. The CDR3: CASSLGLAASNEQFF. CDR3 in DNA: TGCGCCAGCAGCTTGGGACTAGCGGCGTCGAATGAGCAGTTCTTC. The full variable domain, its missing parts supplied by reference TRBV5-1 and TRBJ2-1, is KAGVTQTPRYLIKTRGQQVTLSCSPISGHRSVSWYQQTPGQGLQFLFEYFSETQRNKGNFPGRFSGRQFSNSRSEMNVSTLELGDSALYLCASSLGLAASNEQFFGPGTRLTVL.